The 23 T cell receptor beta chains listed next were all sequenced from one sample in a study of Ad26.COV2.S vaccination and SARS-CoV-2 variants. Sequencing used immunoSEQ multiplex PCR; TCRdb keeps in-frame clones, though not all of them. There are about 450,000 clones in the sample; roughly nine tenths occur only once, and 2.5% lies in the top ten. The treatment here: some 19 received Ad26.COV2.S at low or high dose, single or two shots; about 5 received placebo; per-sample allocation not given. Samples analyzed were those drawn on day 63 after the first vaccine or placebo injection. This sample comprised peripheral blood, obtained in a trial of Ad26.COV2.S vaccine versus placebo. All receptors derive from a person aged 18-65 years who received the Ad26.COV2.S COVID-19 vaccine or a placebo.

The rearrangement joins TRBV7-8 to TRBJ1-1; D gene ambiguous. CDR3 length equals 14 residues. V was trimmed by 5 bases and J by 8 bases, leaving 18 bases between them. Germline CDR1 reads SGHVS; CDR2 reads FQNEAQ. This CDR3 is CASSREVANKEAFF. CDR3 nucleotide sequence: TGTGCCAGCAGCCGAGAAGTGGCGAACAAGGAAGCTTTCTTT.

V gene TRBV7-9 combines with J gene TRBJ1-4; a possible D gene is TRBD1 (5 bases). The V gene's germline CDR1 is SEHNR and CDR2 FQNEAQ (reference sequence). The V gene lost 2 bases and the J gene lost 4 bases, with 11 bases spanning the gap. This CDR3 contains 15 residues. The CDR3 sequence: CASSLWADSNEKLFF. The CDR3 DNA reads TGTGCCAGCAGCTTATGGGCTGACAGTAATGAAAAACTGTTTTTT.

The count of this clone is one. The chain combines TRBV4-3 with TRBJ2-5; 9 bases are a match to TRBD2. Germline CDR1 is LGHNA and CDR2 is YSLEER. This CDR3 has 15 amino acids. V lost 8 bases, J lost 2 bases, and 9 bases stayed unmatched. CDR3: CASALSGGTQETQYF. The CDR3, as DNA: TGCGCCAGCGCTCTTAGCGGGGGTACGCAAGAGACCCAGTACTTC.

In its sample, this clone was seen a few times. The rearrangement joins TRBV19 to TRBJ1-5; no clear D. Germline loops: CDR1 LNHDA, CDR2 SQIVND (reference sequence). This CDR3 is built from 15 residues. Trimming took 1 base from V and 9 from J, leaving 16 bases between them. Here the CDR3 reads CASSIGAPNVGPQHF. CDR3 nucleotide sequence: TGTGCCAGTAGTATAGGGGCCCCGAATGTCGGGCCCCAGCATTTT.

The rearrangement joins TRBV7-3 to TRBJ1-4, with TRBD1 matching over 9 bases. The CDR3 is made up of 18 amino acids. The germline CDR1 and CDR2 sequences are SGHTA and FQGTGA. Trimming took 3 bases from V and 0 from J; bases not matched to a gene: 8. Here the CDR3 reads CASSFGTGNFATNEKLFF. The CDR3 coding sequence is TGTGCCAGCAGCTTCGGGACAGGGAATTTTGCAACTAATGAAAAACTGTTTTTT.

This clone was observed a few times. The chain uses TRBV7-9 and TRBJ2-7, with D unresolved. CDR1 is SEHNR and CDR2 is FQNEAQ in the germline V gene (reference sequence). The V gene lost 1 base and the J gene lost 5 bases, with 9 bases spanning the gap. This CDR3 comprises 13 residues. As DNA, the CDR3 is TGTGCCAGCAGCTTAGTACGATCCCACGAGCAGTACTTC. This codes for CASSLVRSHEQYF.

V and J are TRBV13 and TRBJ2-1; 10 bases line up with TRBD2. After removal of 4 bases from V and 12 bases from J, the junction contained 12 bases not matched to a gene. CDR3 size: 15 residues. Germline CDR1 and CDR2: PRHDT and FYEKMQ (reference sequence). CDR3 nucleotide sequence: TGTGCCAGCAGCTCCCGGACTAGCGGACATGCGGGGCAGTTCTTC. Protein sequence: CASSSRTSGHAGQFF.

The chain joins TRBV19 to TRBJ1-1; no reliable D call. The CDR3 extends over 13 amino acids. Germline values: CDR1 LNHDA, CDR2 SQIVND (reference sequence). V dropped 5 bases and J dropped 4 bases, with 11 bases sitting between them. The CDR3 protein is CASSVLALTEAFF. In DNA form, the CDR3 reads TGTGCCAGTAGTGTTCTAGCCCTCACTGAAGCTTTCTTT.

J is TRBJ2-7 and V is TRBV7-2; D is ambiguous. Trimming left V 1 base short and J 3 bases short, with 13 bases between. The CDR3 extends over 15 amino acids. In germline, CDR1 is SGHTA, CDR2 FQGNSA. CDR3 region: CASSLGDGQLYEQYV. Written as DNA, the CDR3 is TGTGCCAGCAGCTTAGGTGACGGGCAACTCTACGAGCAGTACGTC.

This clone was seen a handful of times. The chain is built from TRBV14 and TRBJ1-6; D unresolved. The V gene's germline CDR1 is SGHDN and CDR2 FVKESK. The length of the CDR3 is 13 residues. Trimming took off 0 bases at V and 8 bases at J, with 5 bases between the two ends. CDR3 protein: CASSQDLYSPLHF. The CDR3 DNA reads as TGTGCCAGCAGCCAAGACCTTTATTCACCCCTCCACTTT.

CDR3 coding DNA: TGTGCCAGTAGTATTCTGCGACAGGGCCGAGAGAAACTGTTTTTT. This codes for CASSILRQGREKLFF. The V and J genes are TRBV19 and TRBJ1-4; TRBD1 matches 7 bases. The CDR3 length is 15 residues. With V trimmed by 3 bases and J by 11 bases, 12 bases remained unmatched. The germline gives CDR1 LNHDA, CDR2 SQIVND (reference sequence).

The CDR3 nucleotides read TGTGCCAGCAGCTACAGAGGCTATAATGAAAAACTGTTTTTT. Translation: CASSYRGYNEKLFF. The genes are TRBV5-8 and TRBJ1-4; D is unclear. Trimming stripped 3 bases from V and 4 bases from J, with 10 bases between. Germline loops: CDR1 SGHTS, CDR2 YDEGEE. The CDR3 runs to 14 residues.

V gene TRBV7-2 combines with J gene TRBJ2-1; unclear D gene. V gave up 2 bases and J gave up 4 bases, with 9 bases separating them. The CDR3 runs 14 residues. The germline CDR1 and CDR2 sequences are SGHTA and FQGNSA. The CDR3 spells CASSLNTGYNEQFF. CDR3 DNA sequence: TGTGCCAGCAGCTTAAATACTGGATACAATGAGCAGTTCTTC.

This chain joins TRBV28 and TRBJ1-4; D is ambiguous. Germline CDR1 reads MDHEN; CDR2 reads SYDVKM. V gave up 2 bases and J gave up 4 bases, with 23 bases separating them. The CDR3 has 19 residues. CDR3 nucleotide sequence: TGTGCCAGCAGTTTACACAAGGCAGTTGTGAACTCCTTTAATGAAAAACTGTTTTTT. It specifies CASSLHKAVVNSFNEKLFF. Full variable domain (missing parts from reference TRBV28 and TRBJ1-4): DVKVTQSSRYLVKRTGEKVFLECVQDMDHENMFWYRQDPGLGLRLIYFSYDVKMKEKGDIPEGYSVSREKKERFSLILESASTNQTSMYLCASSLHKAVVNSFNEKLFFGSGTQLSVL.

The chain combines TRBV19 with TRBJ2-7, with a possible D match to TRBD1 (6 bases). Germline V gives CDR1 LNHDA, CDR2 SQIVND (reference sequence). This CDR3 has 15 amino acids. V lost 7 bases, J lost 3 bases, and 19 bases lay in between. This chain's CDR3 is CASNRVLGTHYEQYV. CDR3 in DNA: TGTGCCAGTAACAGGGTGCTCGGCACTCACTACGAGCAGTACGTC.

The chain recombines TRBV18 with TRBJ2-7, with D maybe TRBD1 (5 bases). Germline V gene data show CDR1 as KGHSH and CDR2 as LQKENI. The CDR3 totals 14 residues. With 3 bases removed from V and 5 bases from J, the gap between germline ends came to 14 bases. The CDR3 spells CASSPNWGTDEQYV. CDR3 coding DNA: TGTGCCAGCTCACCCAACTGGGGCACGGACGAGCAGTACGTC.

The rearrangement joins TRBV29-1 to TRBJ1-5, with a weak D call TRBD1 (5 bases). CDR1 is SQVTM and CDR2 is ANQGSEA in the germline V gene. The CDR3 is made up of 13 amino acids. Trimming pared 7 bases from V and 1 base from J, leaving 11 bases between. Here the CDR3 reads CSAGDSSNQPQHF. The CDR3 nucleotides are TGCAGCGCTGGGGACTCCAGCAATCAGCCCCAGCATTTT.

This clone showed up just once. This chain uses TRBV1 with TRBJ1-5. TRBV1 is deemed a pseudogene. The CDR3 totals 16 residues. The DNA of the CDR3 is TGCACCAGCAGCCCGCAGGGAGGGTATAGCAATCAGCCCCAGCATTTT. This codes for CTSSPQGGYSNQPQHF.

This clone occurred once. This chain links TRBV4-3 with TRBJ1-1; perhaps TRBD1 as D (5 bases). This CDR3 region has 15 residues. Germline lookup yields CDR1 LGHNA and CDR2 YSLEER. Trimming removed 1 base from V and 5 bases from J, with 14 bases in between. The CDR3 spells CASSQVWGRRTEAFF. The CDR3 nucleotides are TGCGCCAGCAGCCAAGTCTGGGGACGAAGAACTGAAGCTTTCTTT.

The chain is built from TRBV7-3 and TRBJ2-2; perhaps TRBD1 as D (5 bases). The V end was cut by 2 bases, the J end by 6 bases, with 7 bases between. Germline-derived CDR1 and CDR2 are SGHTA and FQGTGA. The CDR3 has 13 residues. The CDR3 DNA sequence: TGTGCCAGCAGCTTAGCCAGGGCCGGGGAGCTGTTTTTT. It yields the protein CASSLARAGELFF.

The chain employs TRBV28 and TRBJ2-1; the D gene is possibly TRBD2 (5 bases). Trimming cost V 3 bases and J 1 base, with 25 bases left between them. CDR1 and CDR2 (germline): MDHEN, SYDVKM. CDR3 length: 20 residues. In DNA, the CDR3 is TGTGCCAGCAGTTTCTCTTTCGACTACCCCCCGCCGGAGTCCTACAATGAGCAGTTCTTC. Its protein is CASSFSFDYPPPESYNEQFF.

This clone was seen only once. The chain uses TRBV7-2 and TRBJ1-2; no firm D call. The CDR3 is 11 residues long. Between the trimmed V and J ends, which lost 6 bases and 8 bases, there was a span of 10 bases. Germline CDR1 and CDR2: SGHTA and FQGNSA. The CDR3 DNA reads as TGTGCCAGCAGTCGGGTTGAGGGCTACACCTTC. Residues: CASSRVEGYTF.

The chain links TRBV7-3 to TRBJ2-1; TRBD2 agrees at 11 bases. Per the germline V gene, CDR1 is SGHTA and CDR2 is FQGTGA. The CDR3 extends over 14 amino acids. The junction had 2 bases not matched to a gene; V was cut back by 4 bases and J by 6 bases. CDR3 in amino acids: CASSSTSGGNEQFF. The DNA of the CDR3 is TGTGCCAGCAGCTCTACTAGCGGGGGCAATGAGCAGTTCTTC.